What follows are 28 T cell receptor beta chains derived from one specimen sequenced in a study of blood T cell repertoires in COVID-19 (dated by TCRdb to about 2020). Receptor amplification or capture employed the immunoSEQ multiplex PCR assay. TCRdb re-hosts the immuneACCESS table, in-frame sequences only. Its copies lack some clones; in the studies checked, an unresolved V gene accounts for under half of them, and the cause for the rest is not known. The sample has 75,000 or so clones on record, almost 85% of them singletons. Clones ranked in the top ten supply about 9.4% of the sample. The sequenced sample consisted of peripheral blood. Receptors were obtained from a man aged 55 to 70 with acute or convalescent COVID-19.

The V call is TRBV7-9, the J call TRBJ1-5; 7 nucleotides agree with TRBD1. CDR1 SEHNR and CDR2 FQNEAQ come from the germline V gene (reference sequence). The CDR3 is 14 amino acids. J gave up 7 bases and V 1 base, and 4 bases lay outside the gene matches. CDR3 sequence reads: CASSLEGARQPQHF. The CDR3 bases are TGTGCCAGCAGCTTAGAGGGGGCGAGGCAGCCCCAGCATTTT.

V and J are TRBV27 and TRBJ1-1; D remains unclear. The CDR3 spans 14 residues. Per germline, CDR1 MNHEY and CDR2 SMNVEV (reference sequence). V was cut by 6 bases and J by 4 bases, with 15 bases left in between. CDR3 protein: CASSFERGITEAFF. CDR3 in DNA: TGTGCCAGCAGCTTCGAGCGGGGTATCACTGAAGCTTTCTTT.

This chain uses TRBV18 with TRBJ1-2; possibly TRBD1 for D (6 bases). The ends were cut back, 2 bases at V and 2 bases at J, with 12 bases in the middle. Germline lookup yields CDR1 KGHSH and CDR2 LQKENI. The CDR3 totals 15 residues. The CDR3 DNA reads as TGTGCCAGCTCACCAGAAACAGGGTCGAACTATGGCTACACCTTC. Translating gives CASSPETGSNYGYTF.

Here the CDR3 reads CASSLGGTGGYTF. CDR3 DNA sequence: TGTGCCAGCAGCTTGGGAGGAACGGGTGGCTACACCTTC. The chain is built from TRBV9 and TRBJ1-2; D uncertain. The germline V and J ends were trimmed by 4 bases and 7 bases, with 14 bases remaining between them. Germline V gene data show CDR1 as SGDLS and CDR2 as YYNGEE. The CDR3 totals 13 residues.

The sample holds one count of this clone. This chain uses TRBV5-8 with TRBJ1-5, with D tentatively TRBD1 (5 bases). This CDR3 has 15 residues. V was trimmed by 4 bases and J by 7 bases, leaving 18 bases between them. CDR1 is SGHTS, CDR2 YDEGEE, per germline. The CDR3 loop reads CASSRGSRVSQPQHF. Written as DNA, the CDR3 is TGTGCCAGCAGCCGGGGGTCCCGGGTATCGCAGCCCCAGCATTTT.

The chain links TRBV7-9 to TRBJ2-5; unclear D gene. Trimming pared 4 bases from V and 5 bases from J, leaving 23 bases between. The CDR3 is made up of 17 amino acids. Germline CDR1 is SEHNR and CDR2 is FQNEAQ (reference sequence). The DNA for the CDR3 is TGTGCCAGCAGCTCCCCGTTTACCCTTACGCGGCGGGAGACCCAGTACTTC. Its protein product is CASSSPFTLTRRETQYF.

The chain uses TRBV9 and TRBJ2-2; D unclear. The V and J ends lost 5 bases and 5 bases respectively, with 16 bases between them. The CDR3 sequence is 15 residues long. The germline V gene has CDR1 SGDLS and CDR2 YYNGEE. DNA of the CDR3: TGTGCCAGCAGAGGTCAGCTAGTGGATACCGGGGAGCTGTTTTTT. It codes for CASRGQLVDTGELFF.

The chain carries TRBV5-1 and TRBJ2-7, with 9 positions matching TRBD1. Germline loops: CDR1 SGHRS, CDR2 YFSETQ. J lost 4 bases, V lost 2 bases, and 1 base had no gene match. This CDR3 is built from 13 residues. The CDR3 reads CASSLGTGYEQYF. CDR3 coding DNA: TGCGCCAGCAGCTTAGGGACAGGGTACGAGCAGTACTTC.

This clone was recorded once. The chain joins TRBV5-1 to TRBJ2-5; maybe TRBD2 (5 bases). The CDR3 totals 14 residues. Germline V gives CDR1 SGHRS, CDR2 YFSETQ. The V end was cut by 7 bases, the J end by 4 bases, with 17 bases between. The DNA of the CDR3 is TGCGCCAGCGCTATGAGCGGACGACGAGAGACCCAGTACTTC. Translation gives CASAMSGRRETQYF.

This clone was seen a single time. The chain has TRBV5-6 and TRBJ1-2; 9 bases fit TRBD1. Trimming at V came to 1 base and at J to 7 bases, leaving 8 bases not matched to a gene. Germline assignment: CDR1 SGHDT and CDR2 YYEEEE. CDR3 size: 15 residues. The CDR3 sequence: CASSLRGTGTGGYTF. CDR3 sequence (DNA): TGTGCCAGCAGCTTGAGGGGGACAGGGACGGGTGGCTACACCTTC.

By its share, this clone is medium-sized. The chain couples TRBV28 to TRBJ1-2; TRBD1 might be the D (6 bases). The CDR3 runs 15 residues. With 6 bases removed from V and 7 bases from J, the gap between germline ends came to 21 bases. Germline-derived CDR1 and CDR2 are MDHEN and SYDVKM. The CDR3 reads CASRLLQGLVGGYTF. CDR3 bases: TGTGCCAGCAGGCTCTTGCAGGGGCTTGTGGGTGGCTACACCTTC.

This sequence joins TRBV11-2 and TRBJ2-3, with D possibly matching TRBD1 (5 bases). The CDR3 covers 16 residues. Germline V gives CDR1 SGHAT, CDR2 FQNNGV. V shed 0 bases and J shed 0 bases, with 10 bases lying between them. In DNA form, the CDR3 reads TGTGCCAGCAGCTTAGAGGGCAGGGTGAGCACAGATACGCAGTATTTT. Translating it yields CASSLEGRVSTDTQYF.

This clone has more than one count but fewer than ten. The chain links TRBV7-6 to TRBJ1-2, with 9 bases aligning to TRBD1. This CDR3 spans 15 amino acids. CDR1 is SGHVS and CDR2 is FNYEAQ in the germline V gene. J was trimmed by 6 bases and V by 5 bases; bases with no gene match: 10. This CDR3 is CASSLRDRDYHGYTF. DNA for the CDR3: TGTGCCAGCAGCCTTCGGGACAGGGATTACCATGGCTACACCTTC. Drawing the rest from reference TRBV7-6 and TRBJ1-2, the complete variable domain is GAGVSQSPRYKVTKRGQDVALRCDPISGHVSLYWYRQALGQGPEFLTYFNYEAQQDKSGLPNDRFSAERPEGSISTLTIQRTEQRDSAMYRCASSLRDRDYHGYTFGSGTRLTVV.

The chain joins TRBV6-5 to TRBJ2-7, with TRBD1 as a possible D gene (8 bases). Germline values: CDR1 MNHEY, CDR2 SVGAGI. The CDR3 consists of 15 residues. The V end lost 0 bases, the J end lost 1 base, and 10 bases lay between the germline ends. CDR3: CASSYSQGGSYEQYF. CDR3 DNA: TGTGCCAGCAGTTACTCACAGGGGGGGTCCTACGAGCAGTACTTC.

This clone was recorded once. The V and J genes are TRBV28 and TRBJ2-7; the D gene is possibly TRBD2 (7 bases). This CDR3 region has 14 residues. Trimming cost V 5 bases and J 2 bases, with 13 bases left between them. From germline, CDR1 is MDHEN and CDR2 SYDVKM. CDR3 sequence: CASSGAGAAYEQYF. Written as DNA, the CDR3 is TGTGCCAGCAGTGGGGCGGGGGCTGCCTACGAGCAGTACTTC. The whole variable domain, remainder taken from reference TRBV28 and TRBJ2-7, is DVKVTQSSRYLVKRTGEKVFLECVQDMDHENMFWYRQDPGLGLRLIYFSYDVKMKEKGDIPEGYSVSREKKERFSLILESASTNQTSMYLCASSGAGAAYEQYFGPGTRLTVT.

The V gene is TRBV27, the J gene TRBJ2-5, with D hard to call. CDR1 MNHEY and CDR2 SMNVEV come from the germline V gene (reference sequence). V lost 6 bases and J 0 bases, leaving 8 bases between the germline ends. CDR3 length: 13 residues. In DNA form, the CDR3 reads TGTGCCAGCAGAGCGACGTACCAAGAGACCCAGTACTTC. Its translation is CASRATYQETQYF.

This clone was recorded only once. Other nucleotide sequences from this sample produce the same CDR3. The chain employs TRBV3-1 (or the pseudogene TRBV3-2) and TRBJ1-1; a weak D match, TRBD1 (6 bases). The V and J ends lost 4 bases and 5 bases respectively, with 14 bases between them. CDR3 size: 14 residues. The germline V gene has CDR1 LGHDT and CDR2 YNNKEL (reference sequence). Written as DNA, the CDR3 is TGTGCCAGCAGCCCTTCACAGGGAGGGACTGAAGCTTTCTTT. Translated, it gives CASSPSQGGTEAFF.

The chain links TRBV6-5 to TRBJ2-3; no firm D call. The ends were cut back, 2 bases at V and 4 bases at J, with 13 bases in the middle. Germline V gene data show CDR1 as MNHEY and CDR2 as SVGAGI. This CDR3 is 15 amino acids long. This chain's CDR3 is CASSYTPRLSDTQYF. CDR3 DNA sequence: TGTGCCAGCAGTTACACCCCCCGACTCTCAGATACGCAGTATTTT.

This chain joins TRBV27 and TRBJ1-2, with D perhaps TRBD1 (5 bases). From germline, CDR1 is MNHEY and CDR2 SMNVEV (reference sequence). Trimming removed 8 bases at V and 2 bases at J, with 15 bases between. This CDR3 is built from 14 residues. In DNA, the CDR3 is TGTGCCAGCGCGCCCGGTAAGGGGAACTATGGCTACACCTTC. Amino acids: CASAPGKGNYGYTF.

The CDR3 sequence: CASSQWDRGNEQYF. DNA for the CDR3: TGTGCCAGCAGTCAATGGGACAGGGGAAACGAGCAGTACTTC. The chain has TRBV28 and TRBJ2-7, with 10 bases fitting TRBD1. Looked up from germline, CDR1 is MDHEN and CDR2 is SYDVKM. The length of the CDR3 is 14 residues. Germline trimming cut 5 bases from V and 5 bases from J; bases unmatched to any gene: 6. Complete variable domain (other parts from reference TRBV28 and TRBJ2-7): DVKVTQSSRYLVKRTGEKVFLECVQDMDHENMFWYRQDPGLGLRLIYFSYDVKMKEKGDIPEGYSVSREKKERFSLILESASTNQTSMYLCASSQWDRGNEQYFGPGTRLTVT.

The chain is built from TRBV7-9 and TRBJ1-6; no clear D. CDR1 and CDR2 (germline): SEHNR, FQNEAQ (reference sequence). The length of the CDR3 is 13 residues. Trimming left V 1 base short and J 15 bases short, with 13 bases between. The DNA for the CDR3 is TGTGCCAGCAGCTTAGTCGGTCTATCTGTCCTCCACTTT. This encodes CASSLVGLSVLHF. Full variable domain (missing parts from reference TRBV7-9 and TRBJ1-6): DTGVSQNPRHKITKRGQNVTFRCDPISEHNRLYWYRQTLGQGPEFLTYFQNEAQLEKSRLLSDRFSAERPKGSFSTLEIQRTEQGDSAMYLCASSLVGLSVLHFGNGTRLTVT.

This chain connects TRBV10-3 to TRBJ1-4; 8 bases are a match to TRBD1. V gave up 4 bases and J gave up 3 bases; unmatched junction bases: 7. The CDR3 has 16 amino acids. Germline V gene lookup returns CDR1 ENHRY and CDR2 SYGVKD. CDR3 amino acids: CAISVGRGPSNEKLFF. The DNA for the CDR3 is TGTGCCATCAGTGTGGGCAGGGGGCCTTCTAATGAAAAACTGTTTTTT.

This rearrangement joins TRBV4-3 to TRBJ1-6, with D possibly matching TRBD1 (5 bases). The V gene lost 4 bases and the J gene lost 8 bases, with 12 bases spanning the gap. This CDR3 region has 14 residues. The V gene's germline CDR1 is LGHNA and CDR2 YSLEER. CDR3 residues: CASSPQGSDSPLHF. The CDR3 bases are TGCGCCAGCAGCCCCCAGGGCTCGGATTCACCCCTCCACTTT.

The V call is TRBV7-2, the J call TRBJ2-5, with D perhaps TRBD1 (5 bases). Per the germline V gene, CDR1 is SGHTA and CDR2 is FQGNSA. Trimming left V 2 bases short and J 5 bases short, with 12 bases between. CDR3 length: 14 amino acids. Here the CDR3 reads CASSLFLQEETQYF. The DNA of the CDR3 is TGTGCCAGCAGCTTATTCTTACAGGAGGAGACCCAGTACTTC.

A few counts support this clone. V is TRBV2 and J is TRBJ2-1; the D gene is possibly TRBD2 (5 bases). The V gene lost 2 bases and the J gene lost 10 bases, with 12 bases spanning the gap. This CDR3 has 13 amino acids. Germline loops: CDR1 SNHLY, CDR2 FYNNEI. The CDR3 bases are TGTGCCAGCAGTGAAAGCCTAGCAGGCGAGCAGTTCTTC. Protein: CASSESLAGEQFF.

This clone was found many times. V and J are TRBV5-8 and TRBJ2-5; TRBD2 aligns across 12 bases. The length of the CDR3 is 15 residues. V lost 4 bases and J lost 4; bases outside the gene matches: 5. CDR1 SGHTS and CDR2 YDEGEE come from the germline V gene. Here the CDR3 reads CASSSGLAGTETQYF. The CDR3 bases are TGTGCCAGCAGCAGCGGACTAGCGGGAACAGAGACCCAGTACTTC.

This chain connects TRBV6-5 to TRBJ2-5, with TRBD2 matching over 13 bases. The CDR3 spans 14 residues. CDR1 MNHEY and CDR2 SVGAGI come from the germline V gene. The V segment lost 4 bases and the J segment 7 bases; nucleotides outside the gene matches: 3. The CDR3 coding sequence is TGTGCCAGCAGTTGGACTAGCGGGGGCGGGACCCAGTACTTC. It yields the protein CASSWTSGGGTQYF.

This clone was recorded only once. The CDR3 sequence is CASSEILASNTEAFF. The CDR3 region has the DNA TGTGCCAGCAGTGAAATACTAGCCTCGAACACTGAAGCTTTCTTT. The genes are TRBV2 and TRBJ1-1; D gene unclear. Germline V CDR1 and CDR2: SNHLY, FYNNEI. Trimming left V 2 bases short and J 1 base short, with 11 bases between. The CDR3 length is 15 residues.